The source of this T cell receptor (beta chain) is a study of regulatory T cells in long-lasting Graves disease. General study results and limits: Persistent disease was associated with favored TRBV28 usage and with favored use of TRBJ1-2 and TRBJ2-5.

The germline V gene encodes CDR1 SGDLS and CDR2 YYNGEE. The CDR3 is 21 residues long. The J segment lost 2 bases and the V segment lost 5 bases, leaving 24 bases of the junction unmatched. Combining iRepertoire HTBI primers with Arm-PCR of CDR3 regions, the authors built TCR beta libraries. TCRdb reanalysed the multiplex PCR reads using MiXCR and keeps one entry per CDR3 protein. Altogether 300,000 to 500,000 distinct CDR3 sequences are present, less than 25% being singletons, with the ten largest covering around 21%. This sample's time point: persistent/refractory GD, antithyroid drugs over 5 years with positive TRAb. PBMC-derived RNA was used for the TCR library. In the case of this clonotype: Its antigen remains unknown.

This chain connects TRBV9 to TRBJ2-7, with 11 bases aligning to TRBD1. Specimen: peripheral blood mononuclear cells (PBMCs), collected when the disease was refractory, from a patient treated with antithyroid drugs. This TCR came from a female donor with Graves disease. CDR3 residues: CASRKKQKGGQGVNWTYEQYF. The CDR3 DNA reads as TGTGCCAGCAGGAAGAAACAAAAAGGGGGACAGGGGGTGAATTGGACCTACGAGCAGTACTTC.